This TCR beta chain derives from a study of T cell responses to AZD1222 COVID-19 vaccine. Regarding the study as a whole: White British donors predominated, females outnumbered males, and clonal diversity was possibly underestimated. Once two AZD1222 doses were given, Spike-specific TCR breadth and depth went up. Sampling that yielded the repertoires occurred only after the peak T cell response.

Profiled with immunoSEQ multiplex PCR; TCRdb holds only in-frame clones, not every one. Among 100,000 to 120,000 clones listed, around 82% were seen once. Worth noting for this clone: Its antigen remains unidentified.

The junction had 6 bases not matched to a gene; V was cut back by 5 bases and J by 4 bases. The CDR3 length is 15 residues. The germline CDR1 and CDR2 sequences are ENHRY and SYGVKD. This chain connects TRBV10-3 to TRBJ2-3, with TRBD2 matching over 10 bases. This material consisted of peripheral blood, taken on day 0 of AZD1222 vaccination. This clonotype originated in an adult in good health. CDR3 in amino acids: CAISKIAGGADTQYF. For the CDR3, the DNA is TGTGCCATCAGTAAAATAGCGGGAGGTGCAGATACGCAGTATTTT.